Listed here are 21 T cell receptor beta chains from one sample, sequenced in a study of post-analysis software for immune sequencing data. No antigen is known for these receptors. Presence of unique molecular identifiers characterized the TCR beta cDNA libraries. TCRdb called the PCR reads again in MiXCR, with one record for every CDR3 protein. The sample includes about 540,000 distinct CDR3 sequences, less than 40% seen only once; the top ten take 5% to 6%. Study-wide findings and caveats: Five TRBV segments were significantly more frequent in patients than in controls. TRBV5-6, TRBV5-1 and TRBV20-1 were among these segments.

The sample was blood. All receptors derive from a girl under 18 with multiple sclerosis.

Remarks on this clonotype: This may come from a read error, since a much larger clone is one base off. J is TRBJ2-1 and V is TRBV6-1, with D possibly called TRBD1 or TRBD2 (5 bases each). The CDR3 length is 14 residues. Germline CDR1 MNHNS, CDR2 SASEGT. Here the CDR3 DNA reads TGTGCCGGCAGTGAAGGCAGGGACCCTAGTGAGCAGTTCTTC. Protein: CAGSEGRDPSEQFF.

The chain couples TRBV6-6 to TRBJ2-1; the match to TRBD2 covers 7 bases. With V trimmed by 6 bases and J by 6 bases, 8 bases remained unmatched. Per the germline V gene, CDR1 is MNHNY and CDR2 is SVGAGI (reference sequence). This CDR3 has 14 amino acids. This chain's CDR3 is CASSPLAASNEQFF. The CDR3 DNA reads TGTGCCAGCAGCCCCCTAGCGGCGTCCAATGAGCAGTTCTTC.

The chain's CDR3 is CASSLTFNMRGNYGYTF. DNA of the CDR3: TGTGCCAGCAGTCTCACCTTTAACATGAGGGGAAACTATGGCTACACCTTC. The rearrangement joins TRBV28 to TRBJ1-2, with D possibly TRBD1 on 5 matching bases. Deletions cut 5 bases from V and 2 bases from J, with 21 bases between. From germline, CDR1 is MDHEN and CDR2 SYDVKM. This CDR3 region has 17 residues.

In DNA, the CDR3 is TGCGCCAGCAGCTTTGACATCCTAGCGGGGGGTGATACAGATACGCAGTATTTT. Protein product: CASSFDILAGGDTDTQYF. The chain couples TRBV5-1 to TRBJ2-3, with 11 bases aligning to TRBD2. Germline V lookup: CDR1 SGHRS, CDR2 YFSETQ. CDR3 length: 18 residues. Trimming at V came to 2 bases and at J to 3 bases, leaving 11 bases not matched to a gene.

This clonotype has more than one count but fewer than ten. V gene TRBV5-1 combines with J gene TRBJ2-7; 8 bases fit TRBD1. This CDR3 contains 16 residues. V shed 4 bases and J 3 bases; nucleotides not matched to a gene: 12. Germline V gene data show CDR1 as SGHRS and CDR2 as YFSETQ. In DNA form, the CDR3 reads TGCGCCAGCAGCAAAGGCACCGGGACAGGATTCTACGAGCAGTACTTC. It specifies CASSKGTGTGFYEQYF.

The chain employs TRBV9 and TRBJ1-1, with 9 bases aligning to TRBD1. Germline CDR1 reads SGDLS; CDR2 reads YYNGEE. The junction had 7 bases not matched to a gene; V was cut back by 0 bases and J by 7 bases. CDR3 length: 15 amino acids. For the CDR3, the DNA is TGTGCCAGCAGCGTAGTCGCGACAGGGGGTTTTGAAGCTTTCTTT. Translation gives CASSVVATGGFEAFF.

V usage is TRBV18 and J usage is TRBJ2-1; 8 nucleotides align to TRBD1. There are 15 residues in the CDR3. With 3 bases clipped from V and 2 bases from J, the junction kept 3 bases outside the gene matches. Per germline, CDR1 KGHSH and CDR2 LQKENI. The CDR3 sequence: CASSPPGQAYNEQFF. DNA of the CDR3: TGTGCCAGCTCACCCCCGGGACAGGCCTACAATGAGCAGTTCTTC.

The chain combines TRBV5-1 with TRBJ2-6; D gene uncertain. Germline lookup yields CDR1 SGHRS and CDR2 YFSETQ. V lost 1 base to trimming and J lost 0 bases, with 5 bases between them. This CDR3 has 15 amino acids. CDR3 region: CASSLTPSGANVLTF. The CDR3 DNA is TGCGCCAGCAGCTTGACTCCCTCTGGGGCCAACGTCCTGACTTTC. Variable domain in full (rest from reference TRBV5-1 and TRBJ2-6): KAGVTQTPRYLIKTRGQQVTLSCSPISGHRSVSWYQQTPGQGLQFLFEYFSETQRNKGNFPGRFSGRQFSNSRSEMNVSTLELGDSALYLCASSLTPSGANVLTFGAGSRLTVL.

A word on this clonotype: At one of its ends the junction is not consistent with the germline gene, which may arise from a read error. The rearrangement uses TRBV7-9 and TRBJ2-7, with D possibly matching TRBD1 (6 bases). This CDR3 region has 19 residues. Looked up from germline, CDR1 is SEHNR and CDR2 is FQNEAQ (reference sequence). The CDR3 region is CACSLRPGGRRTVPYEQYF. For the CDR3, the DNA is TGTGCCTGCAGCTTAAGGCCAGGAGGTCGCCGGACAGTACCCTACGAGCAGTACTTC.

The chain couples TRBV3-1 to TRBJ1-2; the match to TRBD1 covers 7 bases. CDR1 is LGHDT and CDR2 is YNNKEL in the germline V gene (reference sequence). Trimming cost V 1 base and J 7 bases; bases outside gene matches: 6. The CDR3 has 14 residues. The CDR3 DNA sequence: TGTGCCAGCAGCCAAGGGGCAGGGGGACGTGGCTACACCTTC. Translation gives CASSQGAGGRGYTF.

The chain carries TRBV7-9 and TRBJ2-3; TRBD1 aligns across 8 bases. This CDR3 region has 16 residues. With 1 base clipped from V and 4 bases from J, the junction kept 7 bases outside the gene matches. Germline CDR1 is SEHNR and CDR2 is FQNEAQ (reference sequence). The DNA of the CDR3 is TGTGCCAGCAGCTTAGGTCCAGGGGGCGAGCCAGATACGCAGTATTTT. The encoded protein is CASSLGPGGEPDTQYF.

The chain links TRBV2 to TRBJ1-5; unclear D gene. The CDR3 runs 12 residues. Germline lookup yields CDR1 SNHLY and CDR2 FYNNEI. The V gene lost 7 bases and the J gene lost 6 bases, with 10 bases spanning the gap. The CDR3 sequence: CASKGIGQPQHF. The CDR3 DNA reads TGTGCCAGCAAAGGGATCGGTCAGCCCCAGCATTTT. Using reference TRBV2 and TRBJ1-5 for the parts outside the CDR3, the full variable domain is EPEVTQTPSHQVTQMGQEVILRCVPISNHLYFYWYRQILGQKVEFLVSFYNNEISEKSEIFDDQFSVERPDGSNFTLKIRSTKLEDSAMYFCASKGIGQPQHFGDGTRLSIL.

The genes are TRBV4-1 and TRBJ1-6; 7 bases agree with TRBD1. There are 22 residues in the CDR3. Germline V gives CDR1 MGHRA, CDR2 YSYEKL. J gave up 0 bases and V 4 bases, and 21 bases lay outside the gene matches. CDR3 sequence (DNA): TGCGCCAGCAGCCTCCAGAAGGTACCGGGACAGAAAACGAGCTCCTATAATTCACCCCTCCACTTT. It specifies CASSLQKVPGQKTSSYNSPLHF.

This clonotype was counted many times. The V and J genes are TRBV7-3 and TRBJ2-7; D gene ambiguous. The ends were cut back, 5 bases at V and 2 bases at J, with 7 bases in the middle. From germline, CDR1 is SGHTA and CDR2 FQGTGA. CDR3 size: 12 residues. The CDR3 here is CASSPNAYEQYF. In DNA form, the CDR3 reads TGTGCCAGCAGCCCCAATGCCTACGAGCAGTACTTC.

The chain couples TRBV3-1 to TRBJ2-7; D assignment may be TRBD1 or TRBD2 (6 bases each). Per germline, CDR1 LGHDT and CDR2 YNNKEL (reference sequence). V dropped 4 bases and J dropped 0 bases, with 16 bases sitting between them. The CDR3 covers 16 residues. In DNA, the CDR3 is TGTGCCAGCAGCCTAAAGAGGGGGGTCCTCTCCTACGAGCAGTACTTC. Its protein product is CASSLKRGVLSYEQYF.

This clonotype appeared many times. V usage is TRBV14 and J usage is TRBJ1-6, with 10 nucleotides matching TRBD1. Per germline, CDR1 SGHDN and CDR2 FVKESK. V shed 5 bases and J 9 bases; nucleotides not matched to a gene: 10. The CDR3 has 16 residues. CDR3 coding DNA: TGTGCCAGCAGCAAAGGAGCTGGGACAGGGGTTTCACCCCTCCACTTT. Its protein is CASSKGAGTGVSPLHF.

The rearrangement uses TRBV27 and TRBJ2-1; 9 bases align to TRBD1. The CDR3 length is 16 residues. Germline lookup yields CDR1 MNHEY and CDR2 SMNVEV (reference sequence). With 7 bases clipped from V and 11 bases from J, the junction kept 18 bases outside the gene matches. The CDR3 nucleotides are TGTGCCAGCACCACAGGGGGCCAAGGTCTGTGGCGAAAGCAGTTCTTC. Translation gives CASTTGGQGLWRKQFF.

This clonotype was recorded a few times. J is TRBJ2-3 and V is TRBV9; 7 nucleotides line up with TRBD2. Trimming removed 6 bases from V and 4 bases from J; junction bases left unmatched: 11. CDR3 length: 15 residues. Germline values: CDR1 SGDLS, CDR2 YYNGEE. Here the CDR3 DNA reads TGTGCCAGCACCATAATGGGGGGGGAGGCAGATACGCAGTATTTT. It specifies CASTIMGGEADTQYF.

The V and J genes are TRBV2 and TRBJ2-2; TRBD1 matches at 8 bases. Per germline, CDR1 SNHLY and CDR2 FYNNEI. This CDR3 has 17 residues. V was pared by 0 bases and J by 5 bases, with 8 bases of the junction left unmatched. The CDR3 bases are TGTGCCAGCAGTGAAGCGCAGGGGACAGGAAAAACCGGGGAGCTGTTTTTT. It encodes CASSEAQGTGKTGELFF.

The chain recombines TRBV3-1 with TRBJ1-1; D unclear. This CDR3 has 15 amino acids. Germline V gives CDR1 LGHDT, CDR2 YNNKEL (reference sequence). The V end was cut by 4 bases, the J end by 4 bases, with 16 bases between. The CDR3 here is CASSRAFGGSTEAFF. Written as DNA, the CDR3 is TGTGCCAGCAGCCGGGCTTTTGGAGGGAGCACTGAAGCTTTCTTT.

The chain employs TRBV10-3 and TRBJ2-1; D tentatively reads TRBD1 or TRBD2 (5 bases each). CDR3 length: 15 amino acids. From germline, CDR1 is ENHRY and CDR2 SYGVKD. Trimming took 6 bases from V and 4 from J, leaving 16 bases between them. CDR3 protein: CAIRGVELSYNEQFF. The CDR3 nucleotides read TGTGCCATCAGGGGGGTCGAGTTATCTTACAATGAGCAGTTCTTC.